These 7 T cell receptor beta chains were sequenced from one sample in a study of blood T cells in healthy people across ages. With a J-beta primer mix and a sample-barcoded 5' primer, a second PCR ran about 7 to 12 cycles. TCRdb re-called the 5' RACE reads through MiXCR, storing one row per CDR3 protein. The table records roughly 1,500,000 distinct CDR3 sequences, 42% of them present only once. Material: blood. The receptors originated from a young woman in good health.

Points on this clonotype: One end of the junction fails to match germline, which may point to a read error. The chain uses TRBV10-3 and TRBJ2-5; possibly TRBD1 for D (5 bases). The V gene's germline CDR1 is ENHRY and CDR2 SYGVKD. The CDR3 length is 15 residues. The CDR3 is CAISEGPRGKEAQYF. The CDR3 DNA reads TGTGCCATCAGTGAGGGTCCTAGGGGAAAAGAGGCCCAGTACTTC.

This clonotype turned up a few times. This sequence joins TRBV30 and TRBJ2-7; TRBD2 might be the D (6 bases). The CDR3 covers 12 residues. Germline V CDR1 and CDR2: GTSNPN, SVGIG (reference sequence). Trimming stripped 6 bases from V and 2 bases from J, with 11 bases between. The CDR3 bases are TGTGCCTGCCCTAGCGAAACCTACGAGCAGTACTTC. Translation gives CACPSETYEQYF.

This clonotype was observed many times. The chain is built from TRBV7-8 and TRBJ2-7; D is unresolved. The CDR3 contains 13 residues. V was shortened by 6 bases and J by 5 bases, with 14 bases between the two germline ends. Germline CDR1 reads SGHVS; CDR2 reads FQNEAQ. CDR3 sequence (DNA): TGTGCCAGCAGTACCCAAGGGATTAACGAGCAGTACTTC. As protein: CASSTQGINEQYF.

The gene calls are TRBV20-1 and TRBJ2-4; D is unclear. The closer fit of TRBJ2-7 to the DNA end suggests the J call may be wrong. The CDR3 spans 13 residues. Germline lookup yields CDR1 DFQATT and CDR2 SNEGSKA (reference sequence). The CDR3 protein is CSARGRDLYEQYF. The CDR3 DNA is TGCAGTGCTAGAGGCCGAGACCTCTACGAGCAGTACTTC.

This clonotype appeared a few times. The chain couples TRBV4-1 to TRBJ2-5; the match to TRBD2 covers 7 bases. This CDR3 region has 17 residues. Germline CDR1 MGHRA, CDR2 YSYEKL. J lost 11 bases, V lost 4 bases, and 22 bases had no gene match. CDR3 sequence reads: CASSRLGSASGYNEQYF. CDR3 sequence (DNA): TGCGCCAGCAGCCGCTTAGGTTCGGCTAGCGGATACAATGAGCAGTACTTC.

Comment on this clonotype: A read error is possible here, since a much larger clone lies one base away. J is TRBJ2-7 and V is TRBV3-1; D not resolved. Between the trimmed V and J ends, which lost 3 bases and 7 bases, there was a span of 19 bases. The germline V gene encodes CDR1 LGHDT and CDR2 YNNKEL (reference sequence). The CDR3 consists of 15 residues. CDR3 bases: TGTGCCAGCAGCCACACCCCGTTTACGTACAATGAGCAGTACTTC. Translated: CASSHTPFTYNEQYF.

The chain joins TRBV7-2 to TRBJ2-4; TRBD1 aligns across 7 bases. CDR3 length equals 16 residues. Germline loops: CDR1 SGHTA, CDR2 FQGNSA. The V and J ends lost 5 bases and 0 bases, in that order; junction bases with no gene match: 7. CDR3 nucleotides: TGTGCCAGCAGCACAGGGACAGCGTTAGCCAAAAACATTCAGTACTTC. Translation: CASSTGTALAKNIQYF.